The present entry profiles one T cell receptor beta chain with its context. The antigen remains undetermined. The sample originates from a study of cytomegalovirus exposure and HLA in healthy donors. Findings of the study overall: Researchers catalogued roughly 170 TCR beta chains as cytomegalovirus-associated.

The PCR was carried out with 60 Vbeta primers and 13 Jbeta primers. Data came from immunoSEQ multiplex PCR; TCRdb stores just in-frame clones and leaves some out. The data show fewer than 250,000 clones, with 82% seen just once and 6% held by the top ten. The clonotype was recovered from a middle-aged man in good health and CMV-seropositive. The material sequenced was PBMCs.

The CDR3 nucleotides are TGCGCCAGCAGCCGGACGGGGACATCAGGGAACTATGGCTACACCTTC. This encodes CASSRTGTSGNYGYTF. The chain links TRBV5-1 to TRBJ1-2, with D possibly TRBD1 on 6 matching bases. Germline values: CDR1 SGHRS, CDR2 YFSETQ. The CDR3 sequence is 16 residues long. V was pared by 4 bases and J by 2 bases, with 18 bases between.